Detailed here is one T cell receptor (beta chain). Its antigen is undetermined. TCRdb fed the 5' RACE reads into MiXCR, producing one record per CDR3 protein. The data hold roughly 350,000 distinct CDR3 sequences, with roughly 9% observed a single time. The ends were cut back, 3 bases at V and 7 bases at J, with 13 bases in the middle. The CDR3 has 13 amino acids. The germline gives CDR1 LGHDT, CDR2 YNNKEL (reference sequence). The sample is drawn from a study of identical twins. General study results and limits: Alpha sequences out of frame and shared by twins had excess low generation probability.

The source is a woman in her 50s in good health. The V call is TRBV3-1, the J call TRBJ2-7, with D perhaps matching TRBD2 (5 bases). The sample comprised naive T cells sorted from blood. The CDR3 nucleotides read TGTGCCAGCAGCCAGGGGTGGACGGGGGAGCAGTACTTC. Amino acid sequence: CASSQGWTGEQYF.